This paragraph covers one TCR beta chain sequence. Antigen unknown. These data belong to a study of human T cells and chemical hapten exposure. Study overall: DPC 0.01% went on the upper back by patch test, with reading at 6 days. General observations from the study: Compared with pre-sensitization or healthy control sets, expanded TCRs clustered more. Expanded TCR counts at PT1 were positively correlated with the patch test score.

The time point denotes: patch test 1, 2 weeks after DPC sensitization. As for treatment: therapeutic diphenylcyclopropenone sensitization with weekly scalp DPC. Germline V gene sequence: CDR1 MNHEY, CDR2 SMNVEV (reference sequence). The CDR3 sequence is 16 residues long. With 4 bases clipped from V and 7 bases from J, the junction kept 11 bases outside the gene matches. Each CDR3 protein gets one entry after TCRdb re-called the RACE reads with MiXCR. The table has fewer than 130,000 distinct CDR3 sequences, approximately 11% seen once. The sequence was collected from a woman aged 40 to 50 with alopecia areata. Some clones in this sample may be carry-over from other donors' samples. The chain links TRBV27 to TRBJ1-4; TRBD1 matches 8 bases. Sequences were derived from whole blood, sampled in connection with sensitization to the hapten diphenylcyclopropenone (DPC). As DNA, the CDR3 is TGTGCCAGCAGTTCCCTGGGACAGGATTGGGGTGAAAAACTGTTTTTT. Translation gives CASSSLGQDWGEKLFF.